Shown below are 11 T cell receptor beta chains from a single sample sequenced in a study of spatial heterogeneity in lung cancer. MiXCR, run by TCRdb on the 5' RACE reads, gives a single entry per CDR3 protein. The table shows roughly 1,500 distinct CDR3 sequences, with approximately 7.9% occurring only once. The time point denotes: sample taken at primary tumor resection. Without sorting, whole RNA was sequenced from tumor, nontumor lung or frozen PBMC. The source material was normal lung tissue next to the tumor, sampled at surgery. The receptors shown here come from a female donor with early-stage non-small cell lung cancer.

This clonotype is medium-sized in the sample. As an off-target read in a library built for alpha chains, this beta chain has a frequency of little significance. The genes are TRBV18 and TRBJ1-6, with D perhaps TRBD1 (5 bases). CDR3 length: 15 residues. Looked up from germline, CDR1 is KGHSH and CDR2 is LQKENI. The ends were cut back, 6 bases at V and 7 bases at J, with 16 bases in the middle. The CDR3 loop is CASSQGPVGNSPLHF. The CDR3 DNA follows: TGTGCCAGCTCCCAGGGACCGGTGGGGAATTCACCCCTCCACTTT.

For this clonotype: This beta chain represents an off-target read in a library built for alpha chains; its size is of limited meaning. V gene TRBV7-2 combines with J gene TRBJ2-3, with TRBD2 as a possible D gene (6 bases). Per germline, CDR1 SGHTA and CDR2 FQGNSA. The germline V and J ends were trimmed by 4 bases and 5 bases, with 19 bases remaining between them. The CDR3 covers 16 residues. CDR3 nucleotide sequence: TGTGCCAGCAGCTCGGGACGGGCGGGATCCGTAGATACGCAGTATTTT. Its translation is CASSSGRAGSVDTQYF.

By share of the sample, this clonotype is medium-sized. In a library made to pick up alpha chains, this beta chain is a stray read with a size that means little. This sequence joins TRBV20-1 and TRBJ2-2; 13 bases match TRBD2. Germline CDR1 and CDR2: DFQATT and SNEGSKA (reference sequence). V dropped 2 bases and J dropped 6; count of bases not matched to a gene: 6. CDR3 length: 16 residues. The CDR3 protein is CSARQTSGRAPGELFF. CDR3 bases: TGCAGTGCTAGACAAACTAGCGGGAGGGCCCCCGGGGAGCTGTTTTTT.

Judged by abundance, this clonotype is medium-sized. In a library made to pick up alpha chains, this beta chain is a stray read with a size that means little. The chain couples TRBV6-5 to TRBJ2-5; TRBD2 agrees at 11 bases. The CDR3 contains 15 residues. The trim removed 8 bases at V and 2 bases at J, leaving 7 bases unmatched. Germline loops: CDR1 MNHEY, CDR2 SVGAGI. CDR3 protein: CASGKGLAVQETQYF. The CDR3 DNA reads TGTGCCAGCGGAAAGGGACTAGCGGTTCAAGAGACCCAGTACTTC.

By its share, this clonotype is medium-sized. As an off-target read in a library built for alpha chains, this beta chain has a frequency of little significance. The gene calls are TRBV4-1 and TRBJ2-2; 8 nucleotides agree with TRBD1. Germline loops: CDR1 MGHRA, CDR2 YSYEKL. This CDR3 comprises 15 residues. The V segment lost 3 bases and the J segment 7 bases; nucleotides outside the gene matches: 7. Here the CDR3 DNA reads TGCGCCAGCAGCCACAGTCAGGGGGCGGTCGGGGAGCTGTTTTTT. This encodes CASSHSQGAVGELFF.

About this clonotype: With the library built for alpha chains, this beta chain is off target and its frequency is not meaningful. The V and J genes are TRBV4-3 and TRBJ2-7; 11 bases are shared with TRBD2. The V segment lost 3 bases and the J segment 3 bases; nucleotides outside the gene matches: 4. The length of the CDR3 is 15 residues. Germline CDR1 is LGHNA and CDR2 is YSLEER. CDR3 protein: CASSHSGTSGYEQYF. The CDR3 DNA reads TGCGCCAGCAGCCACTCCGGGACTAGCGGCTACGAGCAGTACTTC.

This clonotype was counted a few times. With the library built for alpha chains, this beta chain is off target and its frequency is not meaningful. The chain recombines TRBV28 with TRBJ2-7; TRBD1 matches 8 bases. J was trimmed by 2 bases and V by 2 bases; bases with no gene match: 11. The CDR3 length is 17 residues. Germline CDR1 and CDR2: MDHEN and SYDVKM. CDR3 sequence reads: CASSLQGADVNPYEQYF. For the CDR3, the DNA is TGTGCCAGCAGTTTACAGGGGGCCGACGTGAATCCCTACGAGCAGTACTTC.

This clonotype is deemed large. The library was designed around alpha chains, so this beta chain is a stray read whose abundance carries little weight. CDR3 sequence (DNA): TGCAGTGCTAGTCCCGCCGCCCTCGGGGATACGCAGTATTTT. It codes for CSASPAALGDTQYF. The V and J genes are TRBV20-1 and TRBJ2-3; D is uncertain. CDR1 and CDR2 (germline): DFQATT, SNEGSKA (reference sequence). Deletions cut 3 bases from V and 6 bases from J, with 16 bases between. The CDR3 runs to 14 residues.

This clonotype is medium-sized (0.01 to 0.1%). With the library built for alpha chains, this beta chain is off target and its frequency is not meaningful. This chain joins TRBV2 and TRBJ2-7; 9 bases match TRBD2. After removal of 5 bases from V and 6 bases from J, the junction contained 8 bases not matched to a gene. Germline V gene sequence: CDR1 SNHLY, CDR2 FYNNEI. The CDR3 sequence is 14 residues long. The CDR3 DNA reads TGTGCCAGCAGTCTTAGCGGGAGTTCGGGCGAGCAGTACTTC. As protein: CASSLSGSSGEQYF.

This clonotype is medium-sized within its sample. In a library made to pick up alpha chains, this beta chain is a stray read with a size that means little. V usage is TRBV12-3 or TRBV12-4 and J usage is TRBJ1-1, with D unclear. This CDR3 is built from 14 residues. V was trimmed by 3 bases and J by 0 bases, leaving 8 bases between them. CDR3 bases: TGTGCCAGCAGTTTTTTCGGTTTGAACACTGAAGCTTTCTTT. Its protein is CASSFFGLNTEAFF.

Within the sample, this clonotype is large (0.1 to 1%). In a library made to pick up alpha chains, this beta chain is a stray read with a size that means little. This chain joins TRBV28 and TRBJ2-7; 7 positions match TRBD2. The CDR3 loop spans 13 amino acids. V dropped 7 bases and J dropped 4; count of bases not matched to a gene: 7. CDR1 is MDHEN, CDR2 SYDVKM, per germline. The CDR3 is CASTPGGTYEQYF. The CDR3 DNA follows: TGTGCCAGCACACCGGGAGGTACGTACGAGCAGTACTTC.